Listed here is a single TCR beta chain. Its binding antigen is unknown. Base qualities were left out, and no much larger clone turns up one base away. Each sample was amplified as two independent genomic DNA replicates: approximately 550 ng for blood and approximately 1.5 ug for tumor or normal breast. Following the manufacturer's instructions, the ImmunoSeq Intro kit was used to carry out TCRB sequencing on genomic DNA. For absolute quantification, the roughly 30-cycle multiplex PCR included proprietary primers along with spike-in control sequences. An 87-bp fragment spanning the CDR3 and flanking V and J genes was sequenced with single-end 150-bp reads. Seven samples, each with two replicates, were multiplexed per lane of an Illumina MiSeq using version 3.0 chemistry. In the original analysis: Raw data were processed with the vendor's proprietary pipeline, and both replicates were merged into a single result per sample. A clonotype was defined as productive rearrangements that share the same V-gene family, CDR3 amino acid sequence and J-gene segment. Clonality was calculated as 1 minus the normalized Shannon entropy (Pielou evenness) of TCRB abundances. To estimate T cell density, the total number of templates was divided by the number of input cells, which was inferred from the amount of DNA input. Recon, run with its default parameters, was used to estimate overall repertoire diversity and clonality. A clonotype was considered tumor-enriched if its abundance in tumor exceeded 0.1% and was at least 32-fold higher than its abundance in normal breast. TCRdb's version of the immuneACCESS table is confined to in-frame rearrangements and falls short of the full clone set. An unresolved V gene accounts for under half of the shortfall where checked; the remainder is of unknown origin. V and J calls and clone size are those listed in that table; D and trimming were worked out from the DNA. In all, the sample holds around 30,000 clones, and around three quarters of those were seen once. Approximately 31% of the sample is taken by the ten largest.

The study profiled bulk TCR beta-chain repertoires in matched peripheral blood, tumor and adjacent normal breast tissue taken from roughly 17 patients with early-stage breast cancer. Before surgery, roughly 4.5-10 mL of whole blood was collected in EDTA tubes and processed within 2 hours. Ficoll-Paque centrifugation in SepMate-50 tubes was used to isolate peripheral blood mononuclear cells. PBMCs were cryopreserved in aliquots of roughly 1.8 to 4 million cells in 90% FBS with around 10% DMSO and kept in liquid nitrogen. The Qiagen AllPrep DNA/RNA Mini kit was used for genomic DNA extraction. This entry is derived from a study of early stage breast cancer tumors (TCRdb year 2017). Study-level background: Of the approximately 16 invasive breast tumors, approximately 11 were found to be estrogen receptor-positive, progesterone receptor-positive and HER2-negative. Of the approximately twelve ER+/PR+/HER2- tumors, eight were classified as invasive ductal carcinomas and four as invasive lobular carcinomas. On average, each sample had 8.5 to 10-fold read coverage. The samples as a whole yielded approximately 3,000,000 detected templates, corresponding to over a million unique clonotypes.

Study-wide conclusions, independent of this receptor: Chain pairing and functional markers such as CD4, CD8 and FOXP3 were not captured by bulk genomic DNA sequencing of unsorted cells. Analysis by tumor subtype was prevented by the small cohort size. About 2.5-fold higher T cell density and higher clonality were observed in tumors than in adjacent normal breast tissue. Repertoires from blood and normal breast were more alike than repertoires from blood and tumor, and in about 90% of the 16 patients, comparing each tissue with blood separated tumor from normal. Enriched TCRB sequences shared across patients were found to be mostly commonly generated sequences that were unlikely to play an important role in the tumor microenvironment.

What was sequenced was blood. The clonotype originates from a person in their fifties or sixties with breast cancer.

The nucleotides read TGTGCCAGCAGCTTGGTAGCGGGGGACTACGAGCAGTACTTC. This translates into CASSLVAGDYEQYF. Recombination linked TRBV5-5 to TRBJ2-7; 9 central nucleotides agree with TRBD2. The CDR3 runs 14 amino acids, cysteine and phenylalanine included. Just CDR3 DNA is preserved here, 42 bases in frame from base 1. V is trimmed back by 0 bases and J by 3 bases, and the junction contains 1 base that no gene match accounts for. The germline V gene encodes CDR1 SGHKS and CDR2 YYEKEE (reference sequence).